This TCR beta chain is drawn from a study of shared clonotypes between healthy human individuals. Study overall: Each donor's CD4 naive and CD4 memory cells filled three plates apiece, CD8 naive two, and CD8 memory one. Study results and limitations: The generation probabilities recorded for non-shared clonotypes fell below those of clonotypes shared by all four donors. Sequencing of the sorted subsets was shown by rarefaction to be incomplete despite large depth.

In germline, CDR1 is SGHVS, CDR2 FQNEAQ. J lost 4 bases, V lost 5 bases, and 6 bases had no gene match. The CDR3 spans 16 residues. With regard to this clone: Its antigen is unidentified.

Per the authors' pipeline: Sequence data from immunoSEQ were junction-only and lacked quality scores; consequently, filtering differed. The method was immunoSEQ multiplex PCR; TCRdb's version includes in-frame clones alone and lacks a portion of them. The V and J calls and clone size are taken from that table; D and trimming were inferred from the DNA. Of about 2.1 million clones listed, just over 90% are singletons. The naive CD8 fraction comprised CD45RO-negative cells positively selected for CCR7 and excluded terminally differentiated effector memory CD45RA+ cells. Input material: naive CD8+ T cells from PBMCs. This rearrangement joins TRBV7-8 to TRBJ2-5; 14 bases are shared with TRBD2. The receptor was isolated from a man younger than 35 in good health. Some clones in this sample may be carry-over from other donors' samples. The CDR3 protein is CASSPGLAGVPETQYF. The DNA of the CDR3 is TGTGCCAGCAGCCCGGGACTAGCGGGAGTTCCAGAGACCCAGTACTTC.